These 6 T cell receptor beta chains were sequenced from one sample in a study of blood T cell repertoires in COVID-19. Method: immunoSEQ multiplex PCR; TCRdb's copy keeps in-frame clones and lacks some. Found here are approximately 250,000 clones, around nine tenths of them singletons; the top ten hold just under 9%. Source material: peripheral blood. The origin of the receptors is a man between 35 and 55 years old with active or convalescent COVID-19.

This chain connects TRBV10-2 to TRBJ2-1; maybe TRBD2 (5 bases). Looked up from germline, CDR1 is WSHSY and CDR2 is SAAADI. The ends were cut back, 7 bases at V and 8 bases at J, with 24 bases in the middle. This CDR3 comprises 16 residues. The CDR3 spells CASTASERGLSDEQFF. CDR3 bases: TGCGCCAGCACCGCGTCCGAACGGGGTTTAAGCGATGAGCAGTTCTTC.

The gene calls are TRBV7-2 and TRBJ2-5; D not certain. Germline CDR1 is SGHTA and CDR2 is FQGNSA. Trimming removed 0 bases from V and 2 bases from J, with 4 bases in between. The CDR3 is made up of 13 amino acids. CDR3: CASSLALQETQYF. CDR3 bases: TGTGCCAGCAGCTTAGCCTTACAAGAGACCCAGTACTTC.

This rearrangement joins TRBV30 to TRBJ1-4; a possible D gene is TRBD1 (6 bases). V gave up 7 bases and J gave up 3 bases, with 18 bases separating them. The CDR3 runs 15 residues. Germline assignment: CDR1 GTSNPN and CDR2 SVGIG (reference sequence). The CDR3: CASSRDNGPNEKLFF. In DNA, the CDR3 is TGTGCCTCCTCCCGGGACAACGGCCCTAATGAAAAACTGTTTTTT.

V is TRBV27 and J is TRBJ2-7; TRBD1 is a possible D gene (6 bases). This CDR3 comprises 16 residues. From germline, CDR1 is MNHEY and CDR2 SMNVEV (reference sequence). The V end was cut by 2 bases, the J end by 4 bases, with 18 bases between. The CDR3 nucleotides are TGTGCCAGCAGTTTAGCTCATACAGGGCTCGGATACGAGCAGTACTTC. This translates into CASSLAHTGLGYEQYF.

This chain connects TRBV12-5 to TRBJ2-3; 8 bases are a match to TRBD1. Germline trimming cut 5 bases from V and 3 bases from J; bases unmatched to any gene: 7. Germline V CDR1 and CDR2: LGHNT, FRNRAP. The CDR3 length is 15 residues. CDR3 protein: CASGTRDRLTDTQYF. DNA of the CDR3: TGTGCTAGTGGTACCCGGGACAGGCTAACAGATACGCAGTATTTT.

The V gene is TRBV6-1, the J gene TRBJ2-3; 7 nucleotides match TRBD1. The CDR3 runs 14 residues. The germline V gene has CDR1 MNHNS and CDR2 SASEGT. The junction had 2 bases not matched to a gene; V was cut back by 0 bases and J by 5 bases. CDR3 bases: TGTGCCAGCAGTGAAGCAGGGGGCGTAGATACGCAGTATTTT. This gives the protein CASSEAGGVDTQYF.